This passage covers 29 T cell receptor beta chains from one sample sequenced in a study of a mutant IDH1 vaccine in newly diagnosed glioma. Documented time point: week 47, end of study. The vaccine gave 300 ug of a 20-mer mutant IDH1 peptide subcutaneously per dose. No antigen has been identified for these receptors. Measured with immunoSEQ multiplex PCR; TCRdb has only the in-frame clones, and not every one. Here the sample spans fewer than 55,000 clones, roughly two thirds being singletons. Here the sequenced sample was peripheral blood mononuclear cells (PBMCs), taken from a glioma patient whose treatment included an IDH1 peptide vaccine. These receptors all stem from a man aged 40-55 years with glioma. Some clones in this sample may be carry-over from other donors' samples.

The chain joins TRBV28 to TRBJ1-2, with D possibly being TRBD1 (6 bases). This CDR3 region has 14 residues. Germline lookup yields CDR1 MDHEN and CDR2 SYDVKM. V lost 6 bases, J lost 8 bases, and 19 bases lay in between. The CDR3 sequence: CASRYLAGAKGYTF. CDR3 DNA: TGTGCCAGCAGGTACCTCGCGGGGGCGAAGGGCTACACCTTC.

Note on this clone: Within the sample, other DNA sequences also encode this same CDR3. The chain is built from TRBV6-5 and TRBJ1-3; D not resolved. This CDR3 is 14 amino acids long. The ends were cut back, 6 bases at V and 0 bases at J, with 9 bases in the middle. The germline CDR1 and CDR2 sequences are MNHEY and SVGAGI. The chain's CDR3 is CASSVSLSGNTIYF. The CDR3 DNA is TGTGCCAGCAGCGTGTCCCTCTCTGGAAACACCATATATTTT.

The genes are TRBV15 and TRBJ2-7, with D perhaps TRBD2 (5 bases). The CDR3 has 12 amino acids. The germline CDR1 and CDR2 sequences are LNHNV and YYDKDF (reference sequence). Trimming pared 6 bases from V and 6 bases from J, leaving 12 bases between. The CDR3 DNA is TGTGCCACCAGTCACTGGGAGAGCGAGCAGTACTTC. The encoded protein is CATSHWESEQYF.

In its sample, this clone was seen once. This sequence joins TRBV19 and TRBJ1-5; the D gene is possibly TRBD1 (6 bases). Germline CDR1 reads LNHDA; CDR2 reads SQIVND (reference sequence). This CDR3 has 15 residues. Deletions cut 5 bases from V and 9 bases from J, with 20 bases between. CDR3 in DNA: TGTGCCAGTAGTCCGGGGGCCATGGGAGTCTCGCCCCAGCATTTT. Protein: CASSPGAMGVSPQHF. Drawing the rest from reference TRBV19 and TRBJ1-5, the complete variable domain is DGGITQSPKYLFRKEGQNVTLSCEQNLNHDAMYWYRQDPGQGLRLIYYSQIVNDFQKGDIAEGYSVSREKKESFPLTVTSAQKNPTAFYLCASSPGAMGVSPQHFGDGTRLSIL.

This clone was seen more than once but under ten times. The chain employs TRBV6-1 and TRBJ2-7; D unclear. V was pared by 3 bases and J by 2 bases, with 11 bases between. The CDR3 loop spans 14 amino acids. CDR1 is MNHNS and CDR2 is SASEGT in the germline V gene. As DNA, the CDR3 is TGTGCCAGCAGTGATAGCTTTGGGCCCTACGAGCAGTACTTC. It codes for CASSDSFGPYEQYF.

This clone was detected a few times. This chain links TRBV27 with TRBJ2-7; D is possibly TRBD2 (7 bases). Trimming stripped 1 base from V and 3 bases from J, with 13 bases between. Germline CDR1 reads MNHEY; CDR2 reads SMNVEV (reference sequence). The CDR3 is 15 residues long. CDR3 nucleotides: TGTGCCAGCAGTTTATTCGGGGGGCCGGGCTACGAGCAGTACTTC. This translates into CASSLFGGPGYEQYF.

J is TRBJ1-1 and V is TRBV5-1, with 10 bases fitting TRBD1. V gave up 0 bases and J gave up 4 bases; unmatched junction bases: 3. The length of the CDR3 is 15 residues. CDR1 SGHRS and CDR2 YFSETQ come from the germline V gene. This chain's CDR3 is CASSLEGQGRTEAFF. The DNA for the CDR3 is TGCGCCAGCAGCTTGGAGGGACAGGGGCGCACTGAAGCTTTCTTT.

The table lists this clone with a few counts. This chain links TRBV13 with TRBJ1-2; D not resolved. V lost 5 bases and J lost 7, with 11 bases in between. This CDR3 has 12 amino acids. The germline gives CDR1 PRHDT, CDR2 FYEKMQ (reference sequence). The CDR3 region is CASSTRDSGYTF. The CDR3 DNA is TGTGCCAGCAGCACAAGGGATTCTGGCTACACCTTC.

J is TRBJ1-1 and V is TRBV15, with 8 positions matching TRBD1. The CDR3 extends over 17 amino acids. Losses at the gene ends were 0 bases for V and 5 bases for J; bases not matched to a gene: 11. The germline V gene has CDR1 LNHNV and CDR2 YYDKDF (reference sequence). This CDR3 reads CATSRDFGTGGGTEAFF. As DNA, the CDR3 is TGTGCCACCAGCAGAGATTTTGGGACAGGCGGCGGGACTGAAGCTTTCTTT. Supplemented by reference TRBV15 and TRBJ1-1, the full variable domain reads DAMVIQNPRYQVTQFGKPVTLSCSQTLNHNVMYWYQQKSSQAPKLLFHYYDKDFNNEADTPDNFQSRRPNTSFCFLDIRSPGLGDTAMYLCATSRDFGTGGGTEAFFGQGTRLTVV.

The J gene is TRBJ2-5, the V gene TRBV9, with 8 bases fitting TRBD2. CDR3 length equals 18 residues. From germline, CDR1 is SGDLS and CDR2 YYNGEE. Trimming at V came to 0 bases and at J to 4 bases, leaving 14 bases not matched to a gene. The CDR3 loop is CASSVGFGSGGTGETQYF. CDR3 DNA sequence: TGTGCCAGCAGCGTAGGTTTTGGGAGCGGGGGAACCGGAGAGACCCAGTACTTC.

This clone was seen a single time. V usage is TRBV30 and J usage is TRBJ1-2; TRBD1 matches 7 bases. J lost 8 bases, V lost 2 bases, and 2 bases had no gene match. Germline CDR1 reads GTSNPN; CDR2 reads SVGIG (reference sequence). The CDR3 contains 11 residues. This CDR3 is CAWSTTGGYTF. The CDR3 nucleotides read TGTGCCTGGAGTACGACAGGGGGCTACACCTTC.

The chain uses TRBV6-1 and TRBJ1-1; D ambiguous. The CDR3 is made up of 14 amino acids. V dropped 3 bases and J dropped 0 bases, with 8 bases sitting between them. Germline V lookup: CDR1 MNHNS, CDR2 SASEGT. The CDR3 loop reads CASSDPQLNTEAFF. The CDR3 DNA reads TGTGCCAGCAGTGATCCCCAGCTGAACACTGAAGCTTTCTTT.

This clone has a handful of counts. The junction differs from germline at one of its ends, possibly a read error. The V and J genes are TRBV19 and TRBJ1-1, with 7 bases identical to TRBD1. This CDR3 has 15 amino acids. Germline V lookup: CDR1 LNHDA, CDR2 SQIVND (reference sequence). CDR3 sequence (DNA): TGTGCCAGTAGTATAGGGGACAGCTGGAACGCTGAAGCTTTCTTT. As protein: CASSIGDSWNAEAFF. Drawing the rest from reference TRBV19 and TRBJ1-1, the complete variable domain is DGGITQSPKYLFRKEGQNVTLSCEQNLNHDAMYWYRQDPGQGLRLIYYSQIVNDFQKGDIAEGYSVSREKKESFPLTVTSAQKNPTAFYLCASSIGDSWNAEAFFGQGTRLTVV.

In this sample, this clone turned up a few times. The chain carries TRBV4-1 and TRBJ1-1; D is undetermined. The CDR3 runs 13 residues. Trimming cost V 4 bases and J 4 bases, with 10 bases left between them. Germline assignment: CDR1 MGHRA and CDR2 YSYEKL. This chain's CDR3 is CASSPGRGTEAFF. CDR3 DNA sequence: TGCGCCAGCAGCCCAGGTCGGGGCACTGAAGCTTTCTTT.

This chain connects TRBV10-2 to TRBJ2-3; maybe TRBD1 (6 bases). This CDR3 is built from 15 residues. Germline V gene lookup returns CDR1 WSHSY and CDR2 SAAADI. Deletions cut 2 bases from V and 0 bases from J, with 9 bases between. The CDR3: CASSEAGVSTDTQYF. The CDR3 nucleotides are TGCGCCAGCAGTGAGGCAGGGGTTAGCACAGATACGCAGTATTTT.

The chain carries TRBV7-3 and TRBJ1-6; tentative D call: TRBD1 (5 bases). CDR3 length: 15 residues. Per germline, CDR1 SGHTA and CDR2 FQGTGA. V lost 0 bases, J lost 10 bases, and 13 bases lay in between. CDR3 sequence reads: CASSLTVGQGSPLHF. The CDR3 bases are TGTGCCAGCAGCTTAACCGTCGGACAAGGATCACCCCTCCACTTT.

The count of this clone is one. The CDR3 DNA sequence: TGTGCCAGTAGTATAGATTGGCAGAGCCAGACCCAGTACTTC. It translates to CASSIDWQSQTQYF. This sequence joins TRBV19 and TRBJ2-5; no clear D. The CDR3 consists of 14 residues. The germline CDR1 and CDR2 sequences are LNHDA and SQIVND (reference sequence). V was shortened by 0 bases and J by 6 bases, with 11 bases between the two germline ends.

This chain's CDR3 is CASSLRQGRNEQFF. The CDR3 region has the DNA TGTGCCAGCAGCCTAAGACAGGGGAGAAATGAGCAGTTCTTC. The chain has TRBV13 and TRBJ2-1, with 8 bases lining up with TRBD1. Germline CDR1 PRHDT, CDR2 FYEKMQ (reference sequence). The CDR3 sequence is 14 residues long. After removal of 5 bases from V and 7 bases from J, the junction contained 7 bases not matched to a gene.

The rearrangement joins TRBV16 to TRBJ1-5, with D uncertain. This CDR3 spans 13 amino acids. V lost 3 bases and J lost 3, with 6 bases in between. Germline assignment: CDR1 KGHSY and CDR2 FQNENV. The CDR3, as DNA: TGTGCCAGCAGCCACTCGATCAATCAGCCCCAGCATTTT. Protein product: CASSHSINQPQHF.

The V gene is TRBV6-1, the J gene TRBJ2-3; 7 bases match TRBD2. The CDR3 spans 15 residues. The trim removed 7 bases at V and 2 bases at J, leaving 9 bases unmatched. CDR1 is MNHNS and CDR2 is SASEGT in the germline V gene. The CDR3 loop is CASKRDLPTTDTQYF. CDR3 sequence (DNA): TGTGCCAGCAAGCGGGACCTTCCCACCACAGATACGCAGTATTTT.

The V gene is TRBV5-1, the J gene TRBJ2-2; possibly TRBD1 or TRBD2 for D (6 bases each). The CDR3 runs 15 residues. Germline loops: CDR1 SGHRS, CDR2 YFSETQ. Trimming pared 0 bases from V and 7 bases from J, leaving 13 bases between. CDR3 sequence: CASSLEHGGLGELFF. CDR3 coding DNA: TGCGCCAGCAGCTTGGAGCATGGGGGGCTCGGGGAGCTGTTTTTT.

V and J are TRBV5-1 and TRBJ2-2; 8 bases are shared with TRBD2. CDR1 SGHRS and CDR2 YFSETQ come from the germline V gene. Losses at the gene ends were 4 bases for V and 7 bases for J; bases not matched to a gene: 3. CDR3 length: 13 amino acids. CDR3 region: CASSAGLVGELFF. DNA of the CDR3: TGCGCCAGCAGCGCGGGACTAGTCGGGGAGCTGTTTTTT.

This clone was seen a handful of times. The CDR3 bases are TGTGCCAGCAGTGCCGCGGGGGGCTATGGCTACACCTTC. Its translation: CASSAAGGYGYTF. The chain links TRBV6-1 to TRBJ1-2; D is perhaps TRBD1 (5 bases). The germline V and J ends were trimmed by 4 bases and 4 bases, with 10 bases remaining between them. There are 13 residues in the CDR3. CDR1 and CDR2 (germline): MNHNS, SASEGT.

The V and J genes are TRBV4-1 and TRBJ2-5; TRBD2 agrees at 12 bases. This CDR3 is 18 amino acids long. Germline CDR1 reads MGHRA; CDR2 reads YSYEKL. With V trimmed by 1 base and J by 5 bases, 11 bases remained unmatched. This CDR3 is CASSQGGTSGLGGETQYF. Here the CDR3 DNA reads TGCGCCAGCAGCCAAGGAGGGACTAGCGGGCTGGGGGGGGAGACCCAGTACTTC.

This rearrangement joins TRBV7-9 to TRBJ1-1; possibly TRBD1 for D (5 bases). From germline, CDR1 is SEHNR and CDR2 FQNEAQ (reference sequence). This CDR3 spans 13 amino acids. The ends were cut back, 5 bases at V and 4 bases at J, with 11 bases in the middle. For the CDR3, the DNA is TGTGCCAGCAGCCGGGGCGGGGTCACTGAAGCTTTCTTT. Translation gives CASSRGGVTEAFF.

The gene calls are TRBV6-1 and TRBJ2-2; maybe TRBD1 (6 bases). The CDR3 sequence is 15 residues long. Trimming took 6 bases from V and 4 from J, leaving 15 bases between them. From germline, CDR1 is MNHNS and CDR2 SASEGT. DNA for the CDR3: TGTGCCAGCAGGGGGACAATGGTTGGCACCGGGGAGCTGTTTTTT. Its translation: CASRGTMVGTGELFF.

The rearrangement joins TRBV29-1 to TRBJ1-1; TRBD1 matches at 8 bases. The germline gives CDR1 SQVTM, CDR2 ANQGSEA. The CDR3 covers 12 residues. J gave up 4 bases and V 7 bases, and 5 bases lay outside the gene matches. CDR3 amino acids: CSGQGASTEAFF. The CDR3 nucleotides are TGCAGCGGTCAGGGGGCGAGCACTGAAGCTTTCTTT.

The V and J genes are TRBV6-5 and TRBJ2-3, with 10 nucleotides matching TRBD2. This CDR3 is 15 amino acids long. V was pared by 5 bases and J by 10 bases, with 12 bases of the junction left unmatched. Looked up from germline, CDR1 is MNHEY and CDR2 is SVGAGI. CDR3 bases: TGTGCCAGCAGTCGACAGTGGCTAGCGGGGGCCCCGCAGTATTTT. This encodes CASSRQWLAGAPQYF.

This clone has only one observation. Being one base from a much bigger clone, this may be a read error. The chain links TRBV7-6 to TRBJ1-2; TRBD1 agrees at 10 bases. The CDR3 length is 13 residues. V dropped 6 bases and J dropped 3; count of bases not matched to a gene: 1. Germline lookup yields CDR1 SGHVS and CDR2 FNYEAQ. The CDR3 DNA reads TGTGCCAGCAGGGGGACAGGGGACTATGGCTACACCTTC. Residues: CASRGTGDYGYTF.